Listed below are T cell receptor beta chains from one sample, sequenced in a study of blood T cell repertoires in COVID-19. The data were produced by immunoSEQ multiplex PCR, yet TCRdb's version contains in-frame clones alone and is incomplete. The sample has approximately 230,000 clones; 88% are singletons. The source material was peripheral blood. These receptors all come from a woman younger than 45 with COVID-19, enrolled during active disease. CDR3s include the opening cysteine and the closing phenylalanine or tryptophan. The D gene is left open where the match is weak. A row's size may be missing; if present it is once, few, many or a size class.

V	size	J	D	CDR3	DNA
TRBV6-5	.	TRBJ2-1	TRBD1	CASSQSGGGEQFF	TGTGCCAGCAGTCAGTCAGGGGGCGGTGAGCAGTTCTTC
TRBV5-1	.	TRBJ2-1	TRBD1	CATGTGVDEQFF	TGCGCCACCGGGACAGGGGTCGATGAGCAGTTCTTC
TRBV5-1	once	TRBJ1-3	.	CASSLADMGTIYF	TGCGCCAGCAGCTTGGCCGACATGGGCACCATATATTTT
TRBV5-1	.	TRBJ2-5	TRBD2	CASSLSLAGMETQYF	TGCGCCAGCAGCTTGAGTCTAGCGGGGATGGAGACCCAGTACTTC
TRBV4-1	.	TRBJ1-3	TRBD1	CASSQDRTGGGNTIYF	TGCGCCAGCAGCCAAGATCGAACAGGGGGCGGAAACACCATATATTTT
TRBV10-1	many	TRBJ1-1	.	CASSEGQPGPGAEAFF	TGCGCCAGCAGTGAGGGCCAACCGGGACCGGGGGCTGAAGCTTTCTTT
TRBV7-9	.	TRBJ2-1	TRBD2	CASRGPGLAGLPSYNEQFF	TGTGCCAGCAGGGGTCCGGGACTAGCGGGCCTGCCCTCCTACAATGAGCAGTTCTTC
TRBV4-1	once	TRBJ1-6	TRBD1	CASSPRDSNSPLHF	TGCGCCAGCAGCCCCCGGGACAGTAATTCACCCCTCCACTTT
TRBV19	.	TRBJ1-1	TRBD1	CASSIRRPGQGARGTEAFF	TGTGCCAGTAGTATTAGACGACCGGGACAGGGGGCTCGTGGGACTGAAGCTTTCTTT
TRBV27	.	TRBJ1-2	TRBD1	CASSWGQGYYGYTF	TGTGCCAGCAGTTGGGGACAGGGCTACTATGGCTACACCTTC
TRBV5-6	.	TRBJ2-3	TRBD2	CASRPGLGRDTQYF	TGTGCCAGCAGACCGGGACTAGGCCGAGATACGCAGTATTTT
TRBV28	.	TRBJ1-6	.	CASRPVGGVISSYNSPLHF	TGTGCCAGCAGGCCCGTCGGGGGGGTGATTAGCTCCTATAATTCACCCCTCCACTTT
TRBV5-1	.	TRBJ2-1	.	CASSLAGDSSYNEQFF	TGCGCCAGCAGCTTGGCCGGAGATTCTTCCTACAATGAGCAGTTCTTC
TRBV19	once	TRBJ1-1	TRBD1	CASSVDRHAEAFF	TGTGCCAGTAGTGTGGACAGGCACGCTGAAGCTTTCTTT
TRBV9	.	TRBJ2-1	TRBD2	CASSVVGSGRAGEQFF	TGTGCCAGCAGCGTAGTCGGTAGCGGGAGGGCCGGTGAGCAGTTCTTC
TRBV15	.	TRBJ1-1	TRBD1	CATSRDRTGGNTEAFF	TGTGCCACCAGCAGAGATCGGACAGGGGGGAACACTGAAGCTTTCTTT
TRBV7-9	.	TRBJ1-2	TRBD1	CASSLAGQGARGYTF	TGTGCCAGCAGCTTAGCTGGGCAGGGGGCGAGAGGCTACACCTTC
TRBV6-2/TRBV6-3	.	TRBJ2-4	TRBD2	CASSYHLAGGQAKNIQYF	TGTGCCAGCAGTTACCACCTAGCGGGAGGGCAGGCCAAAAACATTCAGTACTTC
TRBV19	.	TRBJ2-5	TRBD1	CASSNPTGMGETQYF	TGTGCCAGTAGTAACCCGACAGGGATGGGGGAGACCCAGTACTTC
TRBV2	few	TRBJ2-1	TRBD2	CASMLAGGWEQFF	TGTGCCAGCATGCTAGCGGGGGGTTGGGAGCAGTTCTTC
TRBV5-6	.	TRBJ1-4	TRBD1	CASSEGQGVVEKLFF	TGTGCCAGCAGCGAAGGACAGGGGGTGGTTGAAAAACTGTTTTTT
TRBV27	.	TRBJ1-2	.	CASSFGSRNGYTF	TGTGCCAGCAGTTTTGGGAGTAGGAATGGCTACACCTTC